The 23 T cell receptor beta chains below were found in one sample sequenced in a study of Ad26.COV2.S vaccination and SARS-CoV-2 variants. Treatment specified: around 19 received Ad26.COV2.S at low or high dose, single or two shots; several received placebo; per-sample allocation not given. Sample collection was performed on day 63 after the first vaccine or placebo injection. Data came from immunoSEQ multiplex PCR; TCRdb stores just in-frame clones and leaves some out. The sample records some 400,000 clones, around nine tenths being singletons. Specimen: peripheral blood, collected in a trial of Ad26.COV2.S vaccine versus placebo. All receptors derive from a person aged 18-65 years who received the Ad26.COV2.S COVID-19 vaccine or a placebo.

This chain connects TRBV6-5 to TRBJ1-1; D remains unclear. Germline V gene data show CDR1 as MNHEY and CDR2 as SVGAGI. This CDR3 has 15 amino acids. V was cut by 6 bases and J by 1 base, with 15 bases left in between. The CDR3 sequence is CASSSAPGPNTEAFF. The DNA for the CDR3 is TGTGCCAGCAGCTCCGCCCCCGGACCGAACACTGAAGCTTTCTTT.

The chain couples TRBV5-6 to TRBJ1-1; D unclear. Between the trimmed V and J ends, which lost 4 bases and 4 bases, there was a span of 8 bases. The CDR3 totals 12 residues. Germline V gene data show CDR1 as SGHDT and CDR2 as YYEEEE. Here the CDR3 DNA reads TGTGCCAGCAGCAAACACGGCACTGAAGCTTTCTTT. This translates into CASSKHGTEAFF.

This clone was counted a few times. The rearrangement links TRBV25-1 to TRBJ1-6; D is possibly TRBD1 (5 bases). The germline gives CDR1 MGHDK, CDR2 SYGVNS. The CDR3 has 14 residues. V shed 6 bases and J shed 10 bases, with 16 bases lying between them. The CDR3 DNA is TGTGCCAGCAGGGGCGGGGGAATTAGCTCACCCCTCCACTTT. Protein: CASRGGGISSPLHF.

The rearrangement links TRBV27 to TRBJ2-7; 11 positions agree with TRBD2. The CDR3 consists of 15 residues. The germline V gene has CDR1 MNHEY and CDR2 SMNVEV (reference sequence). The trim removed 5 bases at V and 2 bases at J, leaving 5 bases unmatched. The CDR3 coding sequence is TGTGCCAGCAGTCCTTTGACTAGCGGGGCCTACGAGCAGTACTTC. It codes for CASSPLTSGAYEQYF.

This chain links TRBV15 with TRBJ2-1, with 11 bases lining up with TRBD2. CDR3 length: 18 amino acids. V gave up 1 base and J gave up 5 bases; unmatched junction bases: 10. Germline CDR1 and CDR2: LNHNV and YYDKDF (reference sequence). CDR3 amino acids: CATSRVIRGLAANNEQFF. The CDR3 nucleotides are TGTGCCACCAGCAGAGTAATTAGGGGACTAGCGGCGAACAATGAGCAGTTCTTC.

The rearrangement joins TRBV6-5 to TRBJ1-4; D unclear. Looked up from germline, CDR1 is MNHEY and CDR2 is SVGAGI. V lost 6 bases, J lost 0 bases, and 5 bases lay in between. There are 13 residues in the CDR3. The CDR3, as DNA: TGTGCCAGCAGAGCTGCAACTAATGAAAAACTGTTTTTT. Translating gives CASRAATNEKLFF.

The chain is built from TRBV28 and TRBJ1-5; a weak D match, TRBD1 (5 bases). The germline V gene has CDR1 MDHEN and CDR2 SYDVKM. This CDR3 region has 15 residues. Trimming shortened V by 3 bases and J by 2 bases, and 11 bases separated the two germline ends. CDR3 amino acids: CASSLGHLRNQPQHF. CDR3 sequence (DNA): TGTGCCAGCAGTTTGGGGCACCTACGCAATCAGCCCCAGCATTTT. The variable domain in full, with the rest retrieved from reference TRBV28 and TRBJ1-5, is DVKVTQSSRYLVKRTGEKVFLECVQDMDHENMFWYRQDPGLGLRLIYFSYDVKMKEKGDIPEGYSVSREKKERFSLILESASTNQTSMYLCASSLGHLRNQPQHFGDGTRLSIL.

The chain employs TRBV6-5 and TRBJ2-2; the match to TRBD1 covers 9 bases. The CDR3 contains 16 residues. Germline assignment: CDR1 MNHEY and CDR2 SVGAGI. The V and J ends lost 4 bases and 3 bases, in that order; junction bases with no gene match: 6. The CDR3 DNA sequence: TGTGCCAGCAGTTCGGTAGACAGGGGGTACACCGGGGAGCTGTTTTTT. Its translation: CASSSVDRGYTGELFF.

The rearrangement links TRBV11-3 to TRBJ2-1; D remains ambiguous. Per germline, CDR1 SGHNT and CDR2 YENEEA. CDR3 length equals 13 residues. V was shortened by 4 bases and J by 5 bases, with 9 bases between the two germline ends. CDR3 sequence (DNA): TGTGCCAGCAGCTCCGACTGGAACAATGAGCAGTTCTTC. This encodes CASSSDWNNEQFF.

V is TRBV6-2 or TRBV6-3 and J is TRBJ2-2, with a possible D match to TRBD2 (6 bases). Between the trimmed V and J ends, which lost 2 bases and 0 bases, there was a span of 10 bases. CDR3 length: 16 residues. In germline, CDR1 is MNHEY, CDR2 SVGEGT. The CDR3 DNA follows: TGTGCCAGCAGTTACCTGGCTAGCGCGAACACCGGGGAGCTGTTTTTT. Amino acid sequence: CASSYLASANTGELFF.

The count of this clone is one. The rearrangement joins TRBV4-3 to TRBJ2-1; 7 positions match TRBD2. The trim removed 0 bases at V and 7 bases at J, leaving 9 bases unmatched. CDR1 LGHNA and CDR2 YSLEER come from the germline V gene. CDR3 length equals 16 residues. This CDR3 is CASSQDRSGNGNEQFF. The CDR3 region has the DNA TGCGCCAGCAGCCAAGATCGGAGCGGGAATGGGAATGAGCAGTTCTTC.

This chain connects TRBV27 to TRBJ2-3; D gene unclear. V lost 0 bases, J lost 4 bases, and 2 bases lay in between. CDR3 length: 12 amino acids. CDR1 MNHEY and CDR2 SMNVEV come from the germline V gene (reference sequence). The CDR3 protein is CASSLSPDTQYF. The CDR3 region has the DNA TGTGCCAGCAGTTTATCTCCAGATACGCAGTATTTT.

V gene TRBV6-1 combines with J gene TRBJ1-2; maybe TRBD1 (5 bases). V dropped 2 bases and J dropped 3 bases, with 13 bases sitting between them. The CDR3 extends over 15 amino acids. From germline, CDR1 is MNHNS and CDR2 SASEGT. The CDR3 nucleotides read TGTGCCAGCAGTGAATCCCCTGACAGATACTATGGCTACACCTTC. Amino acids: CASSESPDRYYGYTF.

This clone was recorded at least ten times. This chain links TRBV7-3 with TRBJ2-1; D not resolved. With 2 bases removed from V and 10 bases from J, the gap between germline ends came to 9 bases. Germline CDR1 SGHTA, CDR2 FQGTGA. CDR3 length equals 12 residues. The CDR3: CASSLGLGEQFF. The CDR3 bases are TGTGCCAGCAGCTTAGGGTTGGGGGAGCAGTTCTTC.

The chain is built from TRBV2 and TRBJ2-2, with D maybe TRBD2 (6 bases). The CDR3 loop spans 14 amino acids. The germline CDR1 and CDR2 sequences are SNHLY and FYNNEI. V was pared by 11 bases and J by 1 base, with 14 bases between. In DNA, the CDR3 is TGTGCCGGGTCCCTGGGGGGGAACACCGGGGAGCTGTTTTTT. Amino acid sequence: CAGSLGGNTGELFF. The variable domain in full, with the rest retrieved from reference TRBV2 and TRBJ2-2, is EPEVTQTPSHQVTQMGQEVILRCVPISNHLYFYWYRQILGQKVEFLVSFYNNEISEKSEIFDDQFSVERPDGSNFTLKIRSTKLEDSAMYFCAGSLGGNTGELFFGEGSRLTVL.

The V and J genes are TRBV30 and TRBJ2-1, with 12 bases matching TRBD2. The CDR3 spans 15 residues. V trimming: 4 bases; J trimming: 5 bases; junction bases outside the gene matches: 6. Germline loops: CDR1 GTSNPN, CDR2 SVGIG (reference sequence). This chain's CDR3 is CAWNPGLAGDNEQFF. As DNA, the CDR3 is TGTGCCTGGAACCCGGGACTAGCGGGTGACAATGAGCAGTTCTTC.

This clone has only a few counts. The chain recombines TRBV30 with TRBJ1-3; D unclear. The CDR3 is made up of 13 amino acids. V was clipped by 4 bases and J by 1 base, with 8 bases between them. The germline gives CDR1 GTSNPN, CDR2 SVGIG (reference sequence). The DNA of the CDR3 is TGTGCCTGGAACCGGGGTTCTGGAAACACCATATATTTT. It codes for CAWNRGSGNTIYF.

This clone was counted a single time. The V and J genes are TRBV5-8 and TRBJ2-5, with D unclear. CDR1 is SGHTS and CDR2 is YDEGEE in the germline V gene. V lost 0 bases and J 5 bases, leaving 17 bases between the germline ends. This CDR3 has 16 amino acids. The CDR3 sequence: CASSLAPNPTRETQYF. The CDR3 nucleotides read TGTGCCAGCAGCTTGGCGCCCAACCCCACGAGGGAGACCCAGTACTTC.

The V call is TRBV6-5, the J call TRBJ1-2, with D maybe TRBD1 (5 bases). Trimming took off 9 bases at V and 5 bases at J, with 19 bases between the two ends. Germline lookup yields CDR1 MNHEY and CDR2 SVGAGI. The CDR3 is 14 residues long. The CDR3 is CASTVPGPSYGYTF. CDR3 DNA sequence: TGTGCCAGTACTGTGCCGGGACCATCTTATGGCTACACCTTC.

The chain joins TRBV23-1 to TRBJ2-7; the match to TRBD1 covers 8 bases. TRBV23-1 is an open reading frame whose function is uncertain. V trimming: 6 bases; J trimming: 6 bases; junction bases outside the gene matches: 7. The CDR3 length is 13 residues. CDR3 in DNA: TGCGCCAGCAGCTGGGACAGGAGTTCCGAGCAGTACTTC. Its protein is CASSWDRSSEQYF.

This chain joins TRBV7-9 and TRBJ2-1, with D possibly TRBD2 on 5 matching bases. Germline CDR1 is SEHNR and CDR2 is FQNEAQ (reference sequence). The CDR3 loop spans 11 amino acids. With 11 bases removed from V and 9 bases from J, the gap between germline ends came to 14 bases. The CDR3 DNA reads as TGTGCCGCTCTGAAGGGAGCTGAGCAGTTCTTC. It encodes CAALKGAEQFF.

CDR3 loop: CASSKGRGGTDTQYF. DNA of the CDR3: TGTGCCAGCAGCAAGGGCCGGGGGGGCACAGATACGCAGTATTTT. The rearrangement links TRBV6-5 to TRBJ2-3, with 7 bases lining up with TRBD2. CDR1 is MNHEY and CDR2 is SVGAGI in the germline V gene. Trimming cost V 6 bases and J 1 base; bases outside gene matches: 7. This CDR3 is built from 15 residues.

The chain is built from TRBV9 and TRBJ1-6; 9 bases align to TRBD1. Germline CDR1 is SGDLS and CDR2 is YYNGEE. V lost 2 bases, J lost 10 bases, and 7 bases stayed unmatched. This CDR3 spans 15 amino acids. The CDR3 nucleotides read TGTGCCAGCAGCGTCCGGGACAGGGAGGGATCACCCCTCCACTTT. Translating it yields CASSVRDREGSPLHF. The whole variable domain, remainder taken from reference TRBV9 and TRBJ1-6, is DSGVTQTPKHLITATGQRVTLRCSPRSGDLSVYWYQQSLDQGLQFLIQYYNGEERAKGNILERFSAQQFPDLHSELNLSSLELGDSALYFCASSVRDREGSPLHFGNGTRLTVT.